This T cell receptor (beta chain) was sequenced during a study of cytomegalovirus exposure and HLA in healthy donors (dated by TCRdb to between 2016 and 2019). Concerning the study at large: An earlier analysis of 587 of the donors reported 250 to 300 Gb of sequence data and around 110 million unique TCR beta sequences obtained from roughly 180 million T cells. Of the 300 to 450 genotyped donors, 70% to 90% were placed in the genetic ancestry cluster associated with self-reported Caucasian donors. A separate validation cohort of roughly 120 different subjects was used in addition to the approximately 700-subject first cohort. The aim of the study was to test whether cataloging public T cell receptors could identify signatures of past pathogen exposure. In an earlier analysis of around 540 of the donors, high-throughput TCR beta sequencing was used to judge whether each TCR beta V gene segment behaved as functional or pseudogenic. About 280 gigabases of sequencing data and 70 million to 100 million unique TCR sequences made up an early release that covered approximately 650 HLA-typed donors. Alongside the repertoire data, information on donor age, sex, ethnicity and CMV serostatus was compiled. Roughly 5 DR-DQ haplotypes were handled as single units for association and clustering, since linkage in the cohort was strong. In the later analysis, no new phenotypic data were used to find candidate immune exposures; instead, reliance was placed on TCR beta sequences and their occurrence across donors. On average, about 200,000 unique TCR beta nucleotide sequences were sequenced per donor among 398 genotyped donors of the cohort, with about 17% of those sequences being non-productive. All discovery cohort repertoires had been generated on a single sequencing platform. To predict cytomegalovirus infection status, the study brought together high-throughput TCR immunosequencing, statistical association of individual TCRs with disease status, and machine learning. Both class I and class II loci were covered by HLA typing, at four-digit resolution. In a later analysis, previously published TCR beta repertoires from about 640 donors were re-analyzed and high-resolution HLA genotyping was added so that TCR occurrence patterns could be studied. The number of donors typed differed by locus, with roughly 620-630 for A, B, C, DRB1 and DQB1, around 500 for DQA1, 600 to 610 for DPA1, and roughly 450 for DPB1. The T cell repertoires of 666 subjects were profiled by immunosequencing and related to cytomegalovirus serostatus. A later genetic analysis used genome-wide SNP genotypes for about three fifths of the roughly 700 donors, treating that subset as a discovery cohort. Overall results and qualifications from the work: In vitro tests confirmed that a few of the cytomegalovirus-associated TCR beta chains recognize cytomegalovirus antigens. In an earlier analysis of fewer than 750 of the donors, most TCR beta V segments were observed in productive rearrangements about 87% or about 30% of the time, broadly matching IMGT annotations. In a later analysis, most CMV-associated TCR beta chains were found to appear HLA-restricted, with HLA associations seemingly driven largely by CMV exposure. The cohort was sequenced for TCR beta chains only, and without alpha or paired-chain data the features that could be detected were limited. A cluster of highly shared sequence variants was judged likely to be a technical artifact of the sequencing pipeline. Correlated functional status among segregating V segments might be attributable to linkage disequilibrium, but an unknown experimental factor could not be ruled out. A further reported finding was that TCR beta sequences accurately predicted the HLA-A and HLA-B alleles for most subjects in the first cohort. Most TCR sequences were seen in very few donors, while some public TCRs were found in many individuals. According to a later analysis, TCR association rates differed among HLA loci, with DRB1 alleles showing the most associated TCRs and HLA-C alleles showing the fewest. A later genetic analysis associated a missense DCLRE1C variant with V-gene and J-gene trimming of TCR beta chains, and an independent cohort replicated the association. Compared with the 666-donor mean, donors in an Asian-associated ancestry cluster had fewer N-insertions in productive TCRs, according to a later genetic analysis. HLA typing was unavailable for some donors at each locus, so association tests used only the typed subset. Some IMGT-functional V segments, including TRBV6-2 and TRBV6-3, could not be told apart with the 87-base-pair reads, so those segments were excluded. In a later analysis, HLA-associated TCR beta chains showed more clonal expansion and lower generation probabilities than non-associated chains that were equally common. Assigning TCR associations to individual alleles was difficult when HLA alleles, especially DR and DQ, strongly co-occurred. In both the original and validation cohorts, the classifier was reported to diagnose cytomegalovirus status with high specificity and sensitivity. The authors suggested that the approach could potentially be extended to other disease states and immunological phenotypes. In the study, some 180 TCR beta chains were listed as associated with cytomegalovirus. For the cohort, immune exposure information was limited to CMV serostatus. In a later analysis, over 15,000 TCR beta sequences were associated with specific HLA alleles at a false discovery rate of 0.05. Because counts were too low, 15 or so rarely observed V segments, including chromosome 9 orphons, were excluded from the earlier analysis of a few hundred of the donors. Sequencing depth was assumed to be roughly uniform across donors in the presence/absence analyses, though that assumption may not hold. In a later analysis, several top co-occurrence clusters were reported to appear linked to parvovirus B19, influenza, CMV and Epstein-Barr virus.

Remarks on this clone: The specificity of this receptor is unknown. Per-base qualities were not stored, and no clone one base away is much larger.

The library was built by means of the immunoSEQ multiplex PCR assay. For the multiplex PCR, a mixture combining 60 forward primers for TCR Vbeta segments and 13 reverse primers for TCR Jbeta segments was used. A multiplex PCR assay on genomic DNA amplified the CDR3 region of rearranged TCR beta genes. The amplified TCR beta libraries were sequenced on the Illumina HiSeq System as 87-base-pair reads. As for how the authors treated the data: A later analysis counted approximately 74 million unique TCR beta chains across the 550 to 700 repertoires, and roughly 9.9 million of these chains were shared by at least two donors. Raw reads were error-corrected and collapsed into unique sequences by a nearest-neighbor algorithm in which closely related sequences were merged to remove PCR and sequencing errors. To assign V, D and J gene segments, CDR3 sequences were aligned to IMGT reference sequences. For a sequence to be retained, a match of at least six nucleotides to both a V gene segment and a J gene segment was required. Rearrangements were classified as productive when the CDR3 lacked stop codons and remained in frame with V and J, and all other rearrangements were classified as non-productive. CDR3 was defined by IMGT convention, running from the second conserved V-encoded cysteine to the conserved J-encoded phenylalanine. The earlier analysis of approximately 590 of the donors excluded any sequence lacking an unambiguous match to a single V gene segment. In an earlier analysis of more than 500 of the donors, a V segment was called functional when productive rearrangements were above 56.7%, and segregating when the standard deviation between donors exceeded 5%. A statistical classification framework was built for diagnosing cytomegalovirus status from the catalog of TCR beta chain sequences. V and J gene assignment, in a later analysis, came from comparing TCR nucleotide sequences with IMGT/GENE-DB human TR gene sequences. In a later analysis, CDR3 sequences and most-parsimonious VDJ recombination scenarios were assigned using the TCRdist pipeline. In a later analysis, each TCR beta chain was defined by its CDR3 amino acid sequence together with its V-gene family, and reads without a unique V-gene family were excluded. In a later analysis, around 600 highly shared, low-generation-probability nucleotide sequences were removed to address suspected cross-contamination and a sequencing artifact. A later analysis calculated a clonal expansion index for each public chain from normalized within-repertoire ranks of inferred template counts. In a later analysis, generation probabilities were computed with a VDJ recombination model fitted to out-of-frame rearrangements, and the resulting probabilities were checked against IGoR. Hypergeometric tests were used in a later analysis to score TCR-TCR, TCR-HLA and TCR-CMV co-occurrence, with a repertoire-size bias correction applied to the TCR pairs. In a later analysis, false discovery rates were estimated by permuting HLA or CMV assignments 20 times. A later analysis grouped co-occurring TCRs with DBSCAN, adding TCRdist sequence similarity when clustering within HLA-allele-positive subsets. For co-occurrence clustering, repertoires with fewer than 30,000 or more than 120,000 public chains were excluded, along with 4 to 6 repertoires with anomalous nucleotide sharing. Sourced from immuneACCESS, this table was stored by TCRdb with only in-frame sequences that have V and J called. A share of the clones is absent; for the studies checked, an unresolved V gene accounts for under half, and the remainder has no known explanation. The DNA was the basis for D and trimming; V, J and clone size are from that table. The sample profile shows under 120,000 clones; approximately 70% of them were found once. The biggest ten clones account for approximately 10% of the sample.

The V and J ends are trimmed by 1 base and 1 base, leaving 12 bases between them. From the germline V gene, CDR1 is SGHRS and CDR2 is YFSETQ. The CDR3, from cysteine to phenylalanine, totals 16 residues. This entry keeps only the CDR3 DNA: 48 bases, framed from base 1. The cohort was made up of 650 to 700 healthy bone marrow donors. At the time of sampling, all cohort members were nominally healthy, though unrecorded immune exposures were likely present. The donor was CMV seropositive and was included in the group of 250 to 350 seropositive cohort members. A peripheral blood sample was collected from each donor, and TCR beta sequencing was performed on peripheral blood mononuclear cells. Genomic DNA was extracted from the blood cell samples with the Qiagen DNeasy Blood Extraction Kit.

The TCR originated in a man in his forties in good health and CMV-seropositive. Sequencing input: PBMCs. Recombination connected TRBV5-1 to TRBJ2-4; the D gene identity is not certain. At the DNA level, the sequence is TGCGCCAGCAGCTTGTTCGCAGGATCGGCCAAAAACATTCAGTACTTC. Translation gives CASSLFAGSAKNIQYF.